This T cell receptor beta chain was recorded in a study of control samples from healthy donors and cancer patients. Sequenced by immunoSEQ multiplex PCR; TCRdb stores in-frame clones only, minus some. The sample gives some 120,000 clones, more than 80% of which show up once; 2% to 2.5% is in the top ten. The sequenced sample consisted of blood. This clonotype originated in a man aged 18 to 30 in good health.

In DNA, the CDR3 is TGCGCCAGCACCCCGACAGGGAACTTAGCAACTAATGAAAAACTGTTTTTT. Translating gives CASTPTGNLATNEKLFF. The chain combines TRBV5-1 with TRBJ1-4; 7 bases map to TRBD1. The CDR3 covers 17 residues. The J segment lost 0 bases and the V segment lost 6 bases, leaving 11 bases of the junction unmatched. The germline CDR1 and CDR2 sequences are SGHRS and YFSETQ.